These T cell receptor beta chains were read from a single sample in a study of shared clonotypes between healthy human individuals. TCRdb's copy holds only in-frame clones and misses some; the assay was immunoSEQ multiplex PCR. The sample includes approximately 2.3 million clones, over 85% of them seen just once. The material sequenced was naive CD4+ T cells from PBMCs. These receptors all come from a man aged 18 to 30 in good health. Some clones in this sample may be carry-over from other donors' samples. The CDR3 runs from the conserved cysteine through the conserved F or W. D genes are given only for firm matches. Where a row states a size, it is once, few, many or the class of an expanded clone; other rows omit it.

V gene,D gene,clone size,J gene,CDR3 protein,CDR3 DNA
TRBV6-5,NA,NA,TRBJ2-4,CASSHLGVNKNIQYF,TGTGCCAGCAGTCACCTAGGGGTGAACAAAAACATTCAGTACTTC
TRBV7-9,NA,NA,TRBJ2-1,CASSLDGLGGEQFF,TGTGCCAGCAGCTTGGACGGGCTTGGTGGTGAGCAGTTCTTC
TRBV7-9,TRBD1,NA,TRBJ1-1,CASRLGDREDFF,TGTGCCAGCAGACTAGGGGACAGGGAGGATTTCTTT
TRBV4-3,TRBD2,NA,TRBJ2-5,CASSQDLRTSGFEETQYF,TGCGCCAGCAGCCAAGATCTTAGGACTAGCGGGTTCGAAGAGACCCAGTACTTC
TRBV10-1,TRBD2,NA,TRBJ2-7,CASSSGTSGREQYF,TGCGCCAGCAGTTCTGGGACTAGCGGGAGAGAGCAGTACTTC
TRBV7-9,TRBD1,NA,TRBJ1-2,CASSLGGDRDHYGYTF,TGTGCCAGCAGCTTAGGGGGGGACAGGGACCACTATGGCTACACCTTC
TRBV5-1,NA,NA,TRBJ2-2,CASSLLGGGNTGELFF,TGCGCCAGCAGCTTGCTCGGAGGGGGGAACACCGGGGAGCTGTTTTTT
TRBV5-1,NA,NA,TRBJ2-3,CASSLGAQGRTDTQYF,TGCGCCAGCAGCTTGGGGGCTCAGGGGAGGACAGATACGCAGTATTTT
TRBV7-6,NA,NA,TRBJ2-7,CASSSRVGRATYEQYF,TGTGCCAGCAGCTCCCGGGTGGGGCGGGCAACCTACGAGCAGTACTTC
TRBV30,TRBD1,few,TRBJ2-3,CAWSTGTGGTDTQYF,TGTGCCTGGAGTACCGGGACAGGGGGAACAGATACGCAGTATTTT
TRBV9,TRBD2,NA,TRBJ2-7,CASSVSPGAMGLARNEQYF,TGTGCCAGCAGCGTTTCCCCCGGGGCCATGGGACTAGCCAGGAACGAGCAGTACTTC
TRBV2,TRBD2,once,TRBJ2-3,CASSERTSGTDTQYF,TGTGCCAGCAGTGAACGGACTAGCGGGACAGATACGCAGTATTTT
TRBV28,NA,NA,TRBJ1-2,CASSAGFYGYTF,TGTGCCAGCAGCGCGGGGTTTTATGGCTACACCTTC
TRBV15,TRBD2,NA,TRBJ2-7,CATSREASGRAGKQYF,TGTGCCACCAGCAGAGAGGCTAGCGGGAGGGCCGGCAAGCAGTACTTC
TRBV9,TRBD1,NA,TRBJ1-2,CASSKTGQSYGYTF,TGTGCCAGCAGCAAGACGGGACAGTCCTATGGCTACACCTTC
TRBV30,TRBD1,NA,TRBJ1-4,CAWQTGPNEKLFF,TGTGCCTGGCAGACAGGGCCTAATGAAAAACTGTTTTTT
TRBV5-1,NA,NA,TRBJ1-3,CASSRDSYSGNTIYF,TGCGCCAGCAGCCGAGACAGTTACTCTGGAAACACCATATATTTT
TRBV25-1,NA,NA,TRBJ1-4,CASSDDWGTNEKLFF,TGTGCCAGCAGTGACGACTGGGGAACTAATGAAAAACTGTTTTTT
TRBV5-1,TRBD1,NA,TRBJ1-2,CASSHEWTGVDGYTF,TGCGCCAGCAGCCATGAATGGACAGGGGTGGATGGCTACACCTTC
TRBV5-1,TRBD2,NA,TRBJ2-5,CASKGGGAGQETQYF,TGCGCCAGCAAAGGTGGTGGAGCGGGACAAGAGACCCAGTACTTC
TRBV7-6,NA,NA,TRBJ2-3,CASSSPADTQYF,TGTGCCAGCAGCTCCCCAGCAGATACGCAGTATTTT
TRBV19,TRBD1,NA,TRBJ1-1,CASNPGQLNTEAFF,TGTGCCAGTAACCCGGGACAGTTGAACACTGAAGCTTTCTTT
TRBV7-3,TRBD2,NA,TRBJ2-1,CASSPYSWTGTTNNEQFF,TGTGCCAGCAGCCCTTACTCCTGGACCGGGACTACAAACAATGAGCAGTTCTTC
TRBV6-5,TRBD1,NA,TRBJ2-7,CASSYSQTGARGEQYF,TGTGCCAGCAGTTACTCACAGACAGGGGCCCGGGGGGAGCAGTACTTC
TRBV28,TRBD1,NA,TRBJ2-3,CASSSTGAGTDTQYF,TGTGCCAGCAGTTCCACAGGGGCGGGCACAGATACGCAGTATTTT
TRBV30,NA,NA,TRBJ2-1,CAWSGEQFF,TGTGCCTGGAGCGGTGAGCAGTTCTTC
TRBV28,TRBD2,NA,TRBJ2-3,CASSSRLAGGTDTQYF,TGTGCCAGCAGTTCCAGACTAGCGGGAGGGACAGATACGCAGTATTTT
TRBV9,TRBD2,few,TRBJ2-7,CASSARDYSYEQYF,TGTGCCAGCAGCGCCCGGGACTACTCCTACGAGCAGTACTTC
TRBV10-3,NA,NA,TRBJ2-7,CAISQGGYEQYF,TGTGCCATCAGCCAGGGGGGCTACGAGCAGTACTTC
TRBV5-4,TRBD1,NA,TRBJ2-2,CASSLAPGQGLFGELFF,TGTGCCAGCAGCTTGGCCCCGGGACAGGGACTTTTCGGGGAGCTGTTTTTT
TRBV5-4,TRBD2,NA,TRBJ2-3,CASSSGLAGVGIGTDTQYF,TGTGCCAGCAGCTCGGGCCTAGCGGGAGTCGGGATAGGCACAGATACGCAGTATTTT
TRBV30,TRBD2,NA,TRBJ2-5,CASTRGEYQETQYF,TGTGCCTCAACCCGGGGGGAGTACCAAGAGACCCAGTACTTC
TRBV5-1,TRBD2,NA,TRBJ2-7,CASSLTSGSGYEQYF,TGCGCCAGCAGCCTTACTAGCGGGAGCGGATACGAGCAGTACTTC